This T cell receptor beta chain was documented in a study of technical replicates of blood from a handful of donors. This table comes from immunoSEQ multiplex PCR, and its TCRdb copy is limited to in-frame clones, with some not included. The sample records 50,000 to 70,000 clones, approximately 86% being singletons. This CDR3 is built from 16 residues. CDR1 and CDR2 (germline): SGHRS, YFSETQ. Trimming at V came to 0 bases and at J to 8 bases, leaving 11 bases not matched to a gene. The chain recombines TRBV5-1 with TRBJ2-1; TRBD2 matches at 7 bases. Input material: PBMCs. The TCR was taken from a human donor in good health. Some clones in this sample may be carry-over from other donors' samples. The CDR3 loop reads CASSLDYHGTTDEQFF. For the CDR3, the DNA is TGCGCCAGCAGCTTGGACTACCACGGGACTACGGATGAGCAGTTCTTC.